Listed below are T cell receptor beta chains from one sample, sequenced in a study of cytomegalovirus exposure and HLA in healthy donors. Generated by immunoSEQ multiplex PCR, the TCRdb table keeps only in-frame clones and is missing some. The sample holds over 95,000 clones, 82% seen once. Specimen: PBMCs. The source is a woman aged 18-29 years in good health and CMV-seronegative. Both conserved end residues are part of each CDR3. The D gene is left open where the match is weak. Rows give clone size only sometimes, using once, few, many, or a class for an expanded clone.

>few|TRBV27|.|13|TRBJ1-2
TGTGCCAGCGGACAGAACAATCTTTATGGCTACACCTTC
CASGQNNLYGYTF
>.|TRBV6-1|.|15|TRBJ2-3
TGTGCCAGCAGTGAAGCTGCAGGGGGCACAGATACGCAGTATTTT
CASSEAAGGTDTQYF
>.|TRBV28|.|14|TRBJ1-2
TGTGCCAGCAATGGGTGGCGGGGGAACTATGGCTACACCTTC
CASNGWRGNYGYTF
>.|TRBV18|.|14|TRBJ1-1
TGTGCCAGCTCACCACCGGGGAGAAACACTGAAGCTTTCTTT
CASSPPGRNTEAFF
>.|TRBV6-1|TRBD2|15|TRBJ2-1
TGTGCCAGCAGTCTAAAGGGACTAGCGAACAATGAGCAGTTCTTC
CASSLKGLANNEQFF
>few|TRBV5-1|.|14|TRBJ2-5
TGCGCCAGCAGCATACAGACTAGGGGTGAGACCCAGTACTTC
CASSIQTRGETQYF
>few|TRBV19|TRBD2|15|TRBJ2-1
TGTGCCAGTAGTATTTGGCTAGCGGGGGGGCAAGGTTACTTCTTC
CASSIWLAGGQGYFF
>.|TRBV7-2|TRBD1|15|TRBJ2-7
TGTGCCAGCACCTCCCCGGGACAGGGGCACTACGAGCAGTACTTC
CASTSPGQGHYEQYF
>.|TRBV7-9|TRBD2|17|TRBJ2-3
TGTGCCAGCAGCCGGCAGACTAGCGGGGGGTCCGCAGATACGCAGTATTTT
CASSRQTSGGSADTQYF
>few|TRBV7-2|TRBD2|15|TRBJ2-1
TGTGCCAGCAGCGTAGCCGGGACTAGCGGGAGAGAGCAGTTCTTC
CASSVAGTSGREQFF
>.|TRBV7-9|.|14|TRBJ2-5
TGTGCCAGCAGCTTGGCCGGAGGGCAAGAGACCCAGTACTTC
CASSLAGGQETQYF
>many|TRBV6-1|.|15|TRBJ2-1
TGTGCCAGCAGTTCAGGGGGGACACAGTACAATGAGCAGTTCTTC
CASSSGGTQYNEQFF
>.|TRBV2|.|14|TRBJ2-3
TGTGCCACGGCCAGGGATGACCTCACAGATACGCAGTATTTT
CATARDDLTDTQYF
>.|TRBV28|.|14|TRBJ2-7
TGTGCCAGCAGTTCTCCCGGACGGGACTACGAGCAGTACTTC
CASSSPGRDYEQYF
>.|TRBV7-9|.|14|TRBJ1-5
TGTGCCAGCAGCTTAGGTACATTGAATCAGCCCCAGCATTTT
CASSLGTLNQPQHF
>few|TRBV6-4|.|14|TRBJ2-1
TGTGCCAGCAGTGATACTGGAGAAAACAATGAGCAGTTCTTC
CASSDTGENNEQFF
>.|TRBV7-8|TRBD1|14|TRBJ1-1
TGTGCCAGCAGCTTAGTAAGGGGGCCCGGTGAAGCTTTCTTT
CASSLVRGPGEAFF
>.|TRBV28|.|14|TRBJ2-1
TGTGCCACCGGAGACAGGGCGCTGGGGGGTGAGCAGTTCTTC
CATGDRALGGEQFF
>few|TRBV6-5|.|15|TRBJ2-1
TGTGCCAGCAGTATCTCACCTCAGGGCTACAATGAGCAGTTCTTC
CASSISPQGYNEQFF
>.|TRBV4-1|TRBD1|16|TRBJ2-7
TGCGCCAGCAGCCATATCCCCGGGACAGGGGGCTACGAGCAGTACTTC
CASSHIPGTGGYEQYF
>.|TRBV28|TRBD1|14|TRBJ1-1
TGTGCCAGCAGGGCACGGACAGGGAGGTTAGGTGCTTTCTTT
CASRARTGRLGAFF
>few|TRBV10-2|.|13|TRBJ1-6
TGCGCCAGCAGGGCGACAGCTAATTCACCCCTCCACTTT
CASRATANSPLHF
>.|TRBV19|.|15|TRBJ1-5
TGTGCCAGTAGTATTATCAAAGGGGGAGTACAGCCCCAGCATTTT
CASSIIKGGVQPQHF